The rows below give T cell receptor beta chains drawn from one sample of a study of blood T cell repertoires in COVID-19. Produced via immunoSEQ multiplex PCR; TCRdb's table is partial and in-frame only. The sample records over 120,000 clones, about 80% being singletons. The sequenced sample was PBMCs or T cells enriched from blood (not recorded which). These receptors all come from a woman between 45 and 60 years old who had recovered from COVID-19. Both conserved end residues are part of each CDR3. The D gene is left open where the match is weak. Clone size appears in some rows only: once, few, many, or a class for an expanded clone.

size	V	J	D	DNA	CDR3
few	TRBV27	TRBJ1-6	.	TGTGCCAGCAGTTTATGGGGGCCGCACCCCAATTCACCCCTCCACTTT	CASSLWGPHPNSPLHF
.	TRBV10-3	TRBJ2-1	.	TGTGCCATCAGTGAGATTACCAGGGGCTCCTACAATGAGCAGTTCTTC	CAISEITRGSYNEQFF
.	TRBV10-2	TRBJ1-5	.	TGCGCCAGCAGTGAGCCCCCGGGACACACCTGGGTCCAGCCCCAGCATTTT	CASSEPPGHTWVQPQHF
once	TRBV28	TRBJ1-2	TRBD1	TGTGCCAGCAGTTCACATACAGGGGGATGGGGCTACACCTTC	CASSSHTGGWGYTF
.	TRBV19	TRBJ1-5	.	TGTGCCAGTAGTACCAGTGGACAGTATAGCAATCAGCCCCAGCATTTT	CASSTSGQYSNQPQHF
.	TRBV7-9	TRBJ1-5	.	TGTGCCAGCAGCTTAACAGGGCCGGGACAGCCCCAGCATTTT	CASSLTGPGQPQHF
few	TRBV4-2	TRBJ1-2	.	TGTGCCAGCAGCCAAGAAGGGGTCGGCTATGGCTACACCTTC	CASSQEGVGYGYTF
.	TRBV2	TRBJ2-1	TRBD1	TGTGCCAGCAGGGACAGGGTGATCTTC	CASRDRVIF
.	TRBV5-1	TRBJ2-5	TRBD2	TGCGCCAGCAGCTCTTTAGGACTAGCGGCACAAGAGACCCAGTACTTC	CASSSLGLAAQETQYF
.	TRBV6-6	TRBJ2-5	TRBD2	TGTGCCAGCAGTCTAACTAGCGGGGGAGCAAGAGAGACCCAGTACTTC	CASSLTSGGARETQYF
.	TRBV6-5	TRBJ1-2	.	TGTGCCACCTCAGAGGAGGTATATGGCTACACCTTC	CATSEEVYGYTF
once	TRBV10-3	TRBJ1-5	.	TGTGCCATCAGTGAGTCGACGCTCGGGAATCAGCCCCAGCATTTT	CAISESTLGNQPQHF
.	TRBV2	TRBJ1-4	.	TGTGCCAGCAGTGACCAATTCAGTGAAAAACTGTTTTTT	CASSDQFSEKLFF
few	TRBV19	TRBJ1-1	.	TGTGCCAGTAGTATAGATCGGTCGACTGAAGCTTTCTTT	CASSIDRSTEAFF
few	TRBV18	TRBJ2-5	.	TGTGCCAGCTCACCTGAACGGGAGACCCAGTACTTC	CASSPERETQYF
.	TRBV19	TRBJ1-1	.	TGTGCCAGTAGCACCCCGAGGGTAAACACTGAAGCTTTCTTT	CASSTPRVNTEAFF
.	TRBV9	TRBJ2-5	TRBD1	TGTGCCAGCAGCGTAGAGGATGACAGGGCTTGGGGCGAGACCCAGTACTTC	CASSVEDDRAWGETQYF
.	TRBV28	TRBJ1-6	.	TGTGCCAGCAGGCTTTGGGGTCGGGGAGGCAATTCACCCCTCCACTTT	CASRLWGRGGNSPLHF
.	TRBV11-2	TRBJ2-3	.	TGTGCCAGCAACAACTTTCAGGTTGGCACAGATACGCAGTATTTT	CASNNFQVGTDTQYF
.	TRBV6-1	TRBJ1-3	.	TGTGCCAGCAGTGAATCGGTCTACTCTGGAAACACCATATATTTT	CASSESVYSGNTIYF
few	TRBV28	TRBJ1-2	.	TGTGCCAGCAGTTTACGGGTAGAGACTAACTATGGCTACACCTTC	CASSLRVETNYGYTF
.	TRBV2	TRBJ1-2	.	TGTGCCAGCACGAAGGACAGCGCCACTAACTATGGCTACACCTTC	CASTKDSATNYGYTF
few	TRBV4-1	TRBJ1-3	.	TGCGCCAGCAGCCCCTTTCCGAGCTCTGGAAACACCATATATTTT	CASSPFPSSGNTIYF
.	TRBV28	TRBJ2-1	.	TGTGCCAGCAGTTTTCCCCTCGGCCCAGGGAACAATGAGCAGTTCTTC	CASSFPLGPGNNEQFF
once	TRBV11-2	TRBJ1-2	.	TGTGCCAGCAGCACAAGACAGGCCCATGGCTACACCTTC	CASSTRQAHGYTF
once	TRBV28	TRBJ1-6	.	TGTGCCGCCCAGAGGAGCTATAATTCACCCCTCCACTTT	CAAQRSYNSPLHF
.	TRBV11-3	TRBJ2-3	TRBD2	TGTGCCAGCAGCTTAGATGCGGGGGTGGTGGCTAGCGGGGCCCCCATTGACACGCAGTATTTT	CASSLDAGVVASGAPIDTQYF
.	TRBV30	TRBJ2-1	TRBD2	TGTGCCTGGAGTTATGGACGGGGGGGCCGGAATGAGCAGTTCTTC	CAWSYGRGGRNEQFF
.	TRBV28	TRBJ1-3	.	TGTGCCAGCAGTTTGGAAGCGGGAAACACCATATATTTT	CASSLEAGNTIYF
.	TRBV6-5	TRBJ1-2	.	TGTGCCAGCAGTTACTCGACGGGGGGCGTCTATGGCTACACCTTC	CASSYSTGGVYGYTF
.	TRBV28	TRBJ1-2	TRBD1	TGTGCCAGCAGTTTCCCCGCCGGGACAGGGAACTATGGCTACACCTTC	CASSFPAGTGNYGYTF
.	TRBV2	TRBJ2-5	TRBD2	TGTGCCAGCACCGGACGACTAGCGGGGGCTATGACCCAGTACTTC	CASTGRLAGAMTQYF
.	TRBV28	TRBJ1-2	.	TGTGCCAGCAGTTTCGGGGGAGGGTATGGCTACACCTTC	CASSFGGGYGYTF
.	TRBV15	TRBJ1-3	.	TGTGCCACCAGCAGAGATCGTGTGGCGTGGCAGGGTGGAAACACCATATATTTT	CATSRDRVAWQGGNTIYF
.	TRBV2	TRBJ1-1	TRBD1	TGTGCCAGCAGCCTTACAGGGGACACTGAAGCTTTCTTT	CASSLTGDTEAFF
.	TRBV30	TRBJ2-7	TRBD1	TGTGCCTGCTCCCTACAGGGGAGATCCTACGAGCAGTACTTC	CACSLQGRSYEQYF
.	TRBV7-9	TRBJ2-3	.	TGTGCCAGCAGCTTAGATCCGGGGTTGAATACGCAGTATTTT	CASSLDPGLNTQYF
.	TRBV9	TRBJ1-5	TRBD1	TGTGCCAGTTCAGGGGGCAATAGCAATCAGCCCCAGCATTTT	CASSGGNSNQPQHF
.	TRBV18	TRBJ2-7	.	TGTGCCAGCTCACCACCGCAGTCCACACTGGAGGATGACGAGCAGTACTTC	CASSPPQSTLEDDEQYF
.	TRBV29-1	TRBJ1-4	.	TGCAGCGTTGCTTCGCGGGCGGGAGAAAAACTGTTTTTT	CSVASRAGEKLFF
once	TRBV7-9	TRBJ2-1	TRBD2	TGTGCCAGCAGCTTAGTCCCACTAGCGGGGCCTAACAATGAGCAGTTCTTC	CASSLVPLAGPNNEQFF
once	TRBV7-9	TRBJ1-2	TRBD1	TGTGCCAGCAGCTGGACAGGGAACGGCTACACCTTC	CASSWTGNGYTF
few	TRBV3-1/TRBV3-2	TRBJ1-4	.	TGTGCCAGCAGCCAAGGGGGCGTTCAGGAAAAACTGTTTTTT	CASSQGGVQEKLFF
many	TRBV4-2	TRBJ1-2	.	TGTGCCAGCAGCCAAGATCGGGGAAACTATGGCTACACCTTC	CASSQDRGNYGYTF
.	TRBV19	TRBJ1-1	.	TGTGCCAGTACCAACCCTGGGGACGGGGGGGACACTGAAGCTTTCTTT	CASTNPGDGGDTEAFF